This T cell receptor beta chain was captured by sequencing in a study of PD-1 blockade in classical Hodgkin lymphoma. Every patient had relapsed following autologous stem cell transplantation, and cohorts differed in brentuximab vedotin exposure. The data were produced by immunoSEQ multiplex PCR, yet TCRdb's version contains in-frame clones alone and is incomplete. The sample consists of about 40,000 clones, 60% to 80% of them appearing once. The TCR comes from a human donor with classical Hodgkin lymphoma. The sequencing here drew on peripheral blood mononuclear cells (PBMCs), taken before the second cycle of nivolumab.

CDR3 nucleotide sequence: TGTGCCTGGAGTTTGGGGGGTAGCAATCAGCCCCAGCATTTT. Its protein product is CAWSLGGSNQPQHF. The rearrangement uses TRBV30 and TRBJ1-5; perhaps TRBD1 as D (5 bases). Germline loops: CDR1 GTSNPN, CDR2 SVGIG (reference sequence). The CDR3 has 14 amino acids. Trimming pared 2 bases from V and 0 bases from J, leaving 8 bases between.